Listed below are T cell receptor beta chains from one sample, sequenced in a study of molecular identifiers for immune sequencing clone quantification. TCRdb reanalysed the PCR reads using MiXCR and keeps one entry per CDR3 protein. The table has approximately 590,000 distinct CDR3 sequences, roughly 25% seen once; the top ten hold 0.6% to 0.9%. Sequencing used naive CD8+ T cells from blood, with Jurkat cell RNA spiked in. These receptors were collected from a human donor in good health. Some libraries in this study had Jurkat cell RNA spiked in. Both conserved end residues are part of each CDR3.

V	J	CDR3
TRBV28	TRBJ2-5	CASRPLTGGGPPATPYF
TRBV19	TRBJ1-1	CASSSARVENYMNTEAFF
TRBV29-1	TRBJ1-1	CSVQDRGLSTEAFF
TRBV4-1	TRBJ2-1	CASSQEGGLNEQFF
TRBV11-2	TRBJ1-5	CASSPGLGDSNQPQHF
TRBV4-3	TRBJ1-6	CASSQGGVRPLHF
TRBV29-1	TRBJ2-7	CSVEVVGSYEQYF
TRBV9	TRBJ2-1	CASSLSSGRADEQFF
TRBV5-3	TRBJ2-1	CASTLGLAGPNEQFF
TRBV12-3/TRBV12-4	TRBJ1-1	CASSSSFGLDTEAFF
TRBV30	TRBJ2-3	CAWSRNRDDLTDTQYF
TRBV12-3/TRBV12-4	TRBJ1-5	CTSSSGIFQGQGAGQPQHF
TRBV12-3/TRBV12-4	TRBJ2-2	CASRSTSNANTGELFF
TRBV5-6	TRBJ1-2	CASSLGQGVGYTF
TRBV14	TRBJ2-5	CASSQFLAETQYF
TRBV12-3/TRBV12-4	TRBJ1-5	CASGGFDQPQHF
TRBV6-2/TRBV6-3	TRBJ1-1	CAGSSQGDEIWDIAFF
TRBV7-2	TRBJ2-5	CASSFDRVEETQYF
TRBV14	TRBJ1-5	CASSQRPQGYNSNQPQHF
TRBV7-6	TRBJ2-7	CASSLKWGEGAEQYF
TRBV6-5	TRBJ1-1	CASSDRVTEAFF
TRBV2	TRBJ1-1	CASSTQNTEAFF
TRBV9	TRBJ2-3	CASSARTGFHTDTQYF
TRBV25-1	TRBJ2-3	CASWEGDTQYF